What follows are 22 T cell receptor beta chains derived from one specimen sequenced in a study of monozygotic twins with cystic fibrosis. The table came from immunoSEQ multiplex PCR; TCRdb's copy has only in-frame clones and leaves some out. The sample holds tens of thousands of clones, 96% seen once. The sample taken for sequencing was blood. Receptors were obtained from a girl between 2 and 10 years old with cystic fibrosis.

The V gene is TRBV27, the J gene TRBJ2-7; 7 bases agree with TRBD2. The length of the CDR3 is 13 residues. Germline V gives CDR1 MNHEY, CDR2 SMNVEV (reference sequence). The V and J ends lost 5 bases and 4 bases, in that order; junction bases with no gene match: 5. The CDR3 protein is CASSPGRAYEQYF. The DNA for the CDR3 is TGTGCCAGCAGTCCGGGGAGGGCTTACGAGCAGTACTTC.

The table lists this clone with a count of one. The chain has TRBV2 and TRBJ2-7; D may be TRBD1 (5 bases). Trimming stripped 7 bases from V and 2 bases from J, with 15 bases between. Per germline, CDR1 SNHLY and CDR2 FYNNEI. There are 14 residues in the CDR3. The CDR3 nucleotides read TGTGCCAGCATGGAAGGCAGGGTGACCTACGAGCAGTACTTC. It encodes CASMEGRVTYEQYF.

The chain employs TRBV28 and TRBJ2-7, with TRBD2 matching over 8 bases. CDR3 size: 17 residues. V trimming: 2 bases; J trimming: 1 base; junction bases outside the gene matches: 10. CDR1 and CDR2 (germline): MDHEN, SYDVKM. CDR3 sequence (DNA): TGTGCCAGCAGTTTAAGCCACCCCGCGGGGGGATCCTACGAGCAGTACTTC. It encodes CASSLSHPAGGSYEQYF.

The gene calls are TRBV2 and TRBJ1-4, with D possibly matching TRBD1 (5 bases). CDR1 is SNHLY and CDR2 is FYNNEI in the germline V gene. V lost 4 bases to trimming and J lost 8 bases, with 8 bases between them. The CDR3 consists of 12 residues. This CDR3 is CASSVGGEKLFF. The CDR3 region has the DNA TGTGCCAGCAGTGTGGGGGGGGAAAAACTGTTTTTT.

This chain uses TRBV5-1 with TRBJ2-7; 8 nucleotides agree with TRBD1. With V trimmed by 4 bases and J by 2 bases, 8 bases remained unmatched. Germline V lookup: CDR1 SGHRS, CDR2 YFSETQ. The CDR3 spans 15 residues. The CDR3 nucleotides are TGCGCCAGCAGCCTCCGGGACAGGTCTCCCTACGAGCAGTACTTC. Residues: CASSLRDRSPYEQYF.

The CDR3 region is CASARGPSGEQYF. As DNA, the CDR3 is TGTGCCAGTGCTAGGGGACCTTCAGGCGAGCAGTACTTC. The chain couples TRBV19 to TRBJ2-7; D might be TRBD1 or TRBD2, each matching 5 bases. CDR1 and CDR2 (germline): LNHDA, SQIVND (reference sequence). Deletions cut 8 bases from V and 6 bases from J, with 17 bases between. The CDR3 has 13 amino acids.

The chain combines TRBV7-8 with TRBJ1-1; D gene ambiguous. Trimming took 6 bases from V and 3 from J, leaving 5 bases between them. The V gene's germline CDR1 is SGHVS and CDR2 FQNEAQ. This CDR3 is 11 amino acids long. The CDR3 DNA reads TGTGCCAGCAGGAGGGACACTGAAGCTTTCTTT. It encodes CASRRDTEAFF.

The rearrangement joins TRBV5-1 to TRBJ2-1; D is ambiguous. Germline V gives CDR1 SGHRS, CDR2 YFSETQ. The V end lost 4 bases, the J end lost 4 bases, and 9 bases lay between the germline ends. The CDR3 runs 13 residues. The CDR3 DNA sequence: TGCGCCAGCAGCACGTCGGCGTACAATGAGCAGTTCTTC. It yields the protein CASSTSAYNEQFF.

V and J are TRBV11-1 and TRBJ2-7, with 7 nucleotides matching TRBD1. Germline-derived CDR1 and CDR2 are SGHAT and FQDESV (reference sequence). This CDR3 comprises 14 residues. V lost 6 bases, J lost 4 bases, and 9 bases stayed unmatched. The CDR3 loop reads CASSLPGQPYEQYF. In DNA form, the CDR3 reads TGTGCCAGCAGTTTACCGGGACAGCCTTACGAGCAGTACTTC.

V gene TRBV6-5 combines with J gene TRBJ2-2; no firm D call. The V and J ends lost 0 bases and 7 bases respectively, with 15 bases between them. The germline gives CDR1 MNHEY, CDR2 SVGAGI. The CDR3 is 16 residues long. The CDR3 bases are TGTGCCAGCAGTTACTCGAGATGGGCCGAAGGCGGGGAGCTGTTTTTT. Translated: CASSYSRWAEGGELFF.

The chain recombines TRBV27 with TRBJ2-2, with 7 bases matching TRBD1. Germline CDR1 and CDR2: MNHEY and SMNVEV (reference sequence). V shed 5 bases and J 8 bases; nucleotides not matched to a gene: 8. This CDR3 contains 14 residues. The CDR3 DNA reads as TGTGCCAGCAGTCCGACAGGGTTTCGAGGGGAGCTGTTTTTT. It codes for CASSPTGFRGELFF.

V and J are TRBV7-8 and TRBJ2-2; D gene uncertain. The CDR3 has 15 amino acids. Germline V gene lookup returns CDR1 SGHVS and CDR2 FQNEAQ. V lost 8 bases, J lost 3 bases, and 16 bases lay in between. The chain's CDR3 is CASVALGRDTGELFF. The CDR3 DNA follows: TGTGCCAGCGTAGCCCTCGGCAGAGACACCGGGGAGCTGTTTTTT.

The chain employs TRBV29-1 and TRBJ2-5; the D gene is possibly TRBD2 (6 bases). The germline V gene encodes CDR1 SQVTM and CDR2 ANQGSEA. The CDR3 is 13 residues long. Trimming left V 7 bases short and J 2 bases short, with 14 bases between. CDR3 in amino acids: CSAVKGGQETQYF. The CDR3 coding sequence is TGCAGCGCGGTTAAGGGAGGTCAAGAGACCCAGTACTTC. The variable domain in full, with the rest retrieved from reference TRBV29-1 and TRBJ2-5, is SAVISQKPSRDICQRGTSLTIQCQVDSQVTMMFWYRQQPGQSLTLIATANQGSEATYESGFVIDKFPISRPNLTFSTLTVSNMSPEDSSIYLCSAVKGGQETQYFGPGTRLLVL.

This clone was seen once. The rearrangement uses TRBV9 and TRBJ2-5; 9 bases are a match to TRBD1. Germline values: CDR1 SGDLS, CDR2 YYNGEE. V trimming: 0 bases; J trimming: 4 bases; junction bases outside the gene matches: 4. The CDR3 extends over 15 amino acids. DNA of the CDR3: TGTGCCAGCAGCGTAGGGACGACAGGGGGAGAGACCCAGTACTTC. It is translated as CASSVGTTGGETQYF.

The gene calls are TRBV19 and TRBJ2-3; D is unresolved. The length of the CDR3 is 13 residues. Trimming took off 4 bases at V and 2 bases at J, with 7 bases between the two ends. Germline loops: CDR1 LNHDA, CDR2 SQIVND (reference sequence). The CDR3 nucleotides read TGTGCCAGTAGTAAGGAGTTCACAGATACGCAGTATTTT. This gives the protein CASSKEFTDTQYF.

The CDR3 protein is CAISEPGDTDTQYF. CDR3 sequence (DNA): TGTGCCATCAGTGAGCCCGGGGATACAGATACGCAGTATTTT. The rearrangement joins TRBV10-3 to TRBJ2-3, with a possible D match to TRBD2 (5 bases). V lost 2 bases to trimming and J lost 3 bases, with 9 bases between them. The CDR3 has 14 amino acids. The germline gives CDR1 ENHRY, CDR2 SYGVKD.

This rearrangement joins TRBV29-1 to TRBJ2-1; possibly TRBD2 for D (5 bases). Germline loops: CDR1 SQVTM, CDR2 ANQGSEA. The CDR3 totals 14 residues. Trimming removed 2 bases from V and 8 bases from J, with 16 bases in between. Here the CDR3 reads CSVEPRGAGDEQFF. CDR3 nucleotides: TGCAGCGTTGAACCTAGAGGCGCCGGGGATGAGCAGTTCTTC.

This chain joins TRBV4-1 and TRBJ2-7; 10 positions agree with TRBD2. V lost 3 bases, J lost 5 bases, and 1 base stayed unmatched. Germline V gene sequence: CDR1 MGHRA, CDR2 YSYEKL. The CDR3 extends over 13 amino acids. The CDR3 reads CASSQGLANEQYF. In DNA, the CDR3 is TGCGCCAGCAGCCAGGGACTAGCGAACGAGCAGTACTTC.

V usage is TRBV4-3 and J usage is TRBJ2-3; possibly TRBD1 for D (6 bases). The germline gives CDR1 LGHNA, CDR2 YSLEER. The CDR3 has 16 residues. Trimming shortened V by 0 bases and J by 1 base, and 11 bases separated the two germline ends. The CDR3 nucleotides are TGCGCCAGCAGCCAAGAGGTGACAGGCGGCACAGATACGCAGTATTTT. This sequence encodes CASSQEVTGGTDTQYF.

This rearrangement joins TRBV10-3 to TRBJ2-5, with D possibly being TRBD1 or TRBD2 (6 bases each). This CDR3 is 14 amino acids long. Per germline, CDR1 ENHRY and CDR2 SYGVKD. V lost 3 bases and J 5 bases, leaving 13 bases between the germline ends. The CDR3 spells CAISDSTGGETQYF. DNA for the CDR3: TGTGCCATCAGTGACTCGACAGGAGGGGAGACCCAGTACTTC.

The chain employs TRBV6-1 and TRBJ2-1; D may correspond to TRBD1 or TRBD2 (5 bases each). The CDR3 has 12 amino acids. CDR1 is MNHNS, CDR2 SASEGT, per germline. Trimming pared 3 bases from V and 8 bases from J, leaving 8 bases between. DNA of the CDR3: TGTGCCAGCAGTGATCGGGGCGATGAGCAGTTCTTC. Its protein product is CASSDRGDEQFF.

V gene TRBV4-1 combines with J gene TRBJ1-2; the match to TRBD1 covers 9 bases. CDR1 and CDR2 from the germline V gene are MGHRA and YSYEKL. This CDR3 comprises 14 residues. J lost 4 bases, V lost 2 bases, and 2 bases had no gene match. CDR3: CASSQSDRGYGYTF. DNA of the CDR3: TGCGCCAGCAGCCAATCGGACAGGGGCTATGGCTACACCTTC.